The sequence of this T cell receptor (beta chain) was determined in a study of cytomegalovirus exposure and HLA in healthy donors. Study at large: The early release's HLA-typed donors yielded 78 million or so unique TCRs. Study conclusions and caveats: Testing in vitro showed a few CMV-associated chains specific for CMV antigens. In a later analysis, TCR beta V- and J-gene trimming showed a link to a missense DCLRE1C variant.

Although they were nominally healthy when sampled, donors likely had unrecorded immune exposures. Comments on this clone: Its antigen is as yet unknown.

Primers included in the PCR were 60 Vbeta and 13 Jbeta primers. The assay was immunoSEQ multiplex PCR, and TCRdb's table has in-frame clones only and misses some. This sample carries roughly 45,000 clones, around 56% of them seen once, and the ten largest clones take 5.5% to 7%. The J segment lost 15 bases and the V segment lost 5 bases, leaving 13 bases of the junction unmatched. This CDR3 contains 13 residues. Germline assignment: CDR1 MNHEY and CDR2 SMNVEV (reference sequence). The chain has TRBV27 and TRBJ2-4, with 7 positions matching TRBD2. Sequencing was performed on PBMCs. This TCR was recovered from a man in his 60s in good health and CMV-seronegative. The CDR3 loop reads CASSRGSGAKGYF. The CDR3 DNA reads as TGTGCCAGCAGTCGGGGGAGCGGGGCAAAGGGGTACTTC.